What follows are 16 T cell receptor beta chains derived from one specimen sequenced in a study of T-cell reconstitution after alpha-beta-depleted transplantation in children. Preparation of the TCRbeta library used unique molecular identifiers. TCRdb analysed the PCR reads with MiXCR anew, one entry per CDR3 protein. This table has approximately 240,000 distinct CDR3 sequences, approximately 11% appearing once. Sequenced material: PBMCs, taken before TCRalphabeta/CD19-depleted stem cell transplant. Every receptor here comes from a child in the first two years of life with acute myeloid leukemia, due to receive a stem cell transplant.

As for this clonotype: It may be a read error: a sequence one base away is much more abundant. V usage is TRBV29-1 and J usage is TRBJ2-7; the D is unclear. Germline values: CDR1 SQVTM, CDR2 ANQGSEA. The CDR3 has 12 residues. The CDR3 spells CRAGSFSYEQYF. CDR3 DNA sequence: TGCAGAGCCGGTTCCTTCTCCTACGAGCAGTACTTC.

This clonotype was detected many times. The rearrangement uses TRBV27 and TRBJ1-3; 11 bases are shared with TRBD1. The CDR3 is 14 residues long. Unmatched junction bases numbered 2, after V lost 4 bases and J lost 6 bases. Germline-derived CDR1 and CDR2 are MNHEY and SMNVEV (reference sequence). The CDR3 loop is CASSSGQGVNTIYF. As DNA, the CDR3 is TGTGCCAGCAGTTCGGGACAGGGGGTAAACACCATATATTTT.

This clonotype occurred many times. This chain joins TRBV20-1 and TRBJ1-2; D might be TRBD1 (5 bases). The CDR3 runs 14 residues. V lost 5 bases, J lost 6 bases, and 19 bases lay in between. Germline V CDR1 and CDR2: DFQATT, SNEGSKA (reference sequence). DNA for the CDR3: TGCAGTGCTTCCCCCCTCAGGGAAGGGAATGGCTACACCTTC. It yields the protein CSASPLREGNGYTF.

Ten or more counts support this clonotype. The chain links TRBV10-3 to TRBJ1-5, with 8 positions matching TRBD1. Trimming took 6 bases from V and 2 from J; bases not matched to a gene: 3. This CDR3 spans 14 amino acids. The germline V gene encodes CDR1 ENHRY and CDR2 SYGVKD. The CDR3 reads CAISRGQGNQPQHF. CDR3 nucleotide sequence: TGTGCCATCAGCAGGGGACAGGGCAATCAGCCCCAGCATTTT.

This clonotype was observed at least ten times. J is TRBJ2-1 and V is TRBV12-3 or TRBV12-4; possible D gene TRBD2, 5 bases. The CDR3 totals 13 residues. V gave up 6 bases and J gave up 8 bases, with 14 bases separating them. DNA for the CDR3: TGTGCCAGCAGCCGGACTGGCTTGGATGAGCAGTTCTTC. It codes for CASSRTGLDEQFF.

This clonotype was detected ten times or more. The DNA for the CDR3 is TGCAGTGCTAGAGATTTATCATGGCAGCCCCAGCATTTT. Translating gives CSARDLSWQPQHF. The rearrangement links TRBV20-1 to TRBJ1-5; D remains unclear. V lost 0 bases to trimming and J lost 7 bases, with 10 bases between them. CDR1 and CDR2 from the germline V gene are DFQATT and SNEGSKA (reference sequence). The CDR3 is made up of 13 amino acids.

This clonotype has a count of ten or more. The chain combines TRBV29-1 with TRBJ2-5; D assignment may be TRBD1 or TRBD2 (5 bases each). Germline-derived CDR1 and CDR2 are SQVTM and ANQGSEA. The CDR3 sequence is 15 residues long. The V gene lost 6 bases and the J gene lost 4 bases, with 21 bases spanning the gap. For the CDR3, the DNA is TGCAGCGTCTACAGGTGGCGGAGGTTAAGAGAGACCCAGTACTTC. Translating gives CSVYRWRRLRETQYF. The full variable domain, in which reference TRBV29-1 and TRBJ2-5 provide the parts outside the CDR3, is SAVISQKPSRDICQRGTSLTIQCQVDSQVTMMFWYRQQPGQSLTLIATANQGSEATYESGFVIDKFPISRPNLTFSTLTVSNMSPEDSSIYLCSVYRWRRLRETQYFGPGTRLLVL.

This clonotype was recorded many times. The rearrangement joins TRBV5-1 to TRBJ2-5; 7 nucleotides match TRBD1. Germline CDR1 is SGHRS and CDR2 is YFSETQ. Germline trimming cut 0 bases from V and 6 bases from J; bases unmatched to any gene: 2. The CDR3 contains 13 residues. The chain's CDR3 is CASSLEGAKTQYF. CDR3 DNA: TGCGCCAGCAGCTTGGAGGGGGCGAAGACCCAGTACTTC.

This clonotype has a count of ten or more. V and J are TRBV28 and TRBJ2-2; D might be TRBD1 (6 bases). The CDR3 totals 12 residues. Germline CDR1 reads MDHEN; CDR2 reads SYDVKM. Here the CDR3 DNA reads TGTGCTGGGGGCAGCAACACCGGGGAGCTGTTTTTT. Protein sequence: CAGGSNTGELFF.

This clonotype has ten or more counts. This chain joins TRBV5-1 and TRBJ2-5; TRBD1 matches 8 bases. With 3 bases clipped from V and 0 bases from J, the junction kept 4 bases outside the gene matches. This CDR3 contains 15 residues. Per the germline V gene, CDR1 is SGHRS and CDR2 is YFSETQ. CDR3 nucleotides: TGCGCCAGCAGCTCAGGGGGCACGGACCAAGAGACCCAGTACTTC. Encoded protein: CASSSGGTDQETQYF.

This clonotype was counted ten times or more. The chain couples TRBV28 to TRBJ2-2; the D is unclear. CDR1 MDHEN and CDR2 SYDVKM come from the germline V gene. V was clipped by 6 bases and J by 4 bases, with 12 bases between them. The CDR3 has 14 amino acids. The CDR3 DNA reads as TGTGCCAGCAGCTCAGACACGATCACCGGGGAGCTGTTTTTT. It translates to CASSSDTITGELFF. Full variable domain (rest looked up from reference TRBV28 and TRBJ2-2): DVKVTQSSRYLVKRTGEKVFLECVQDMDHENMFWYRQDPGLGLRLIYFSYDVKMKEKGDIPEGYSVSREKKERFSLILESASTNQTSMYLCASSSDTITGELFFGEGSRLTVL.

In regard to this clonotype: This may come from a read error, since a much larger clone is one base off. The chain carries TRBV5-1 and TRBJ2-7; 9 bases map to TRBD2. Germline V gives CDR1 SGHRS, CDR2 YFSETQ. The CDR3 length is 15 residues. The CDR3 DNA follows: TGCGCCAGCGGCTTGGGTGCTAGCGGGACAAACGAGCAGTACTTC. Encoded protein: CASGLGASGTNEQYF.

The chain carries TRBV12-3 or TRBV12-4 and TRBJ2-5, with D possibly TRBD2 on 6 matching bases. The V end lost 5 bases, the J end lost 4 bases, and 17 bases lay between the germline ends. The CDR3 runs to 15 residues. CDR3 amino acids: CASSVPVGGVETQYF. In nucleotides, the CDR3 is TGTGCCAGCAGTGTCCCGGTAGGAGGGGTAGAGACCCAGTACTTC.

This clonotype was seen at least ten times. The rearrangement uses TRBV20-1 and TRBJ1-1; unclear D gene. Germline V CDR1 and CDR2: DFQATT, SNEGSKA (reference sequence). Between the trimmed V and J ends, which lost 3 bases and 5 bases, there was a span of 13 bases. The CDR3 loop spans 13 amino acids. The CDR3 sequence: CSASTWEGTEAFF. DNA of the CDR3: TGCAGTGCTAGTACGTGGGAGGGAACTGAAGCTTTCTTT.

This clonotype was seen at least ten times. This rearrangement joins TRBV28 to TRBJ2-7; possibly TRBD2 for D (6 bases). V lost 2 bases, J lost 4 bases, and 12 bases lay in between. In germline, CDR1 is MDHEN, CDR2 SYDVKM. This CDR3 contains 14 residues. CDR3 nucleotide sequence: TGTGCCAGCAGTTTAATGCTGGGGACTTACGAGCAGTACTTC. It yields the protein CASSLMLGTYEQYF.

Remarks on this clonotype: A junction end diverges from the germline sequence, so it may reflect a read error. V is TRBV4-1 and J is TRBJ2-1; 7 nucleotides agree with TRBD2. Germline-derived CDR1 and CDR2 are MGHRA and YSYEKL. There are 15 residues in the CDR3. This CDR3 is CASSQAGLDYNEQFF. The CDR3 bases are TGCGCCAGCAGTCAAGCGGGACTGGACTACAATGAGCAGTTCTTC.